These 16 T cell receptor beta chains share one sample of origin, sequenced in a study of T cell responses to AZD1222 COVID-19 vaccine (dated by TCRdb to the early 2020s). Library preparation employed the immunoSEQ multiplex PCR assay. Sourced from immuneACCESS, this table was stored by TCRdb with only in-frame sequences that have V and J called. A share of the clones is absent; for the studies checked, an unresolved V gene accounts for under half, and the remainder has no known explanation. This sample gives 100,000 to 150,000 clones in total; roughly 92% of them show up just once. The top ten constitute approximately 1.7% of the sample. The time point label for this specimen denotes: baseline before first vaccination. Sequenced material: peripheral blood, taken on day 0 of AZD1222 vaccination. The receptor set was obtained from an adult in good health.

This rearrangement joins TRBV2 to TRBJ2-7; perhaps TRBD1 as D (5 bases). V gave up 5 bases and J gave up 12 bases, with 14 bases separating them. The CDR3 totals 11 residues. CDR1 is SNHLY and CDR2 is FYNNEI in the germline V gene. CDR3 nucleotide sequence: TGTGCCAGCAGTCTTCGGACACGGCGGTACTTC. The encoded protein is CASSLRTRRYF.

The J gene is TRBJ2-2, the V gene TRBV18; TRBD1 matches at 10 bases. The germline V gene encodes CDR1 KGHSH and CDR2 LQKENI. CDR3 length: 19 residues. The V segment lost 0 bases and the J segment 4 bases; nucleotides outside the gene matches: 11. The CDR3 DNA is TGTGCCAGCTCACCACCGCTCGGGACAGGGGCGGTCGGCACCGGGGAGCTGTTTTTT. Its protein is CASSPPLGTGAVGTGELFF.

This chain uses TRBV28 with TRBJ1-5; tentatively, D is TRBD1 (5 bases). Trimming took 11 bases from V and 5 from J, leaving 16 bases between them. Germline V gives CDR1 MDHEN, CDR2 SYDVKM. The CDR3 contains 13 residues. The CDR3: CACSVGGDQPQHF. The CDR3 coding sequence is TGTGCCTGTTCGGTGGGGGGTGATCAGCCCCAGCATTTT.

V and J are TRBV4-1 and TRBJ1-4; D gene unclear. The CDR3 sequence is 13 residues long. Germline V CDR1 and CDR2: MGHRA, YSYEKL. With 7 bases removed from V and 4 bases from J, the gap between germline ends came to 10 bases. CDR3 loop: CASTRIINEKLFF. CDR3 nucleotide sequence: TGCGCCAGCACCCGGATCATTAATGAAAAACTGTTTTTT.

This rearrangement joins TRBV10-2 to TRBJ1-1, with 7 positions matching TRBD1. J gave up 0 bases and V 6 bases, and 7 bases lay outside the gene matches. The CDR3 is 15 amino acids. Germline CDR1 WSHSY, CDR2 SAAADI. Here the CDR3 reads CASRAGTAMNTEAFF. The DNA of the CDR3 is TGCGCCAGCAGAGCCGGGACAGCGATGAACACTGAAGCTTTCTTT.

CDR3 residues: CASSLSTGGTEAFF. CDR3 sequence (DNA): TGTGCCAGCAGCTTGTCGACAGGGGGTACTGAAGCTTTCTTT. The chain has TRBV11-3 and TRBJ1-1; 9 bases align to TRBD1. CDR1 and CDR2 (germline): SGHNT, YENEEA. V shed 3 bases and J 5 bases; nucleotides not matched to a gene: 4. The CDR3 sequence is 14 residues long.

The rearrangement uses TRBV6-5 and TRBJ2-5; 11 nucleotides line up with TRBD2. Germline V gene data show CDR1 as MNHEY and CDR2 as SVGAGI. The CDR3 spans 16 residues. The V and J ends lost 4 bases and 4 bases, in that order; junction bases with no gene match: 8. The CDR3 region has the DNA TGTGCCAGCAGTTCGTACCCACTAGCGGGAGTAGAGACCCAGTACTTC. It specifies CASSSYPLAGVETQYF.

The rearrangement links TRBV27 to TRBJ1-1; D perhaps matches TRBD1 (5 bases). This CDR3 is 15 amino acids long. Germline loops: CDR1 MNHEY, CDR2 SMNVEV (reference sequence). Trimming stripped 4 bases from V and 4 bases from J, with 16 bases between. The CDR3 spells CASSSRGGRGTEAFF. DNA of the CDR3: TGTGCCAGCAGTTCCCGTGGGGGTCGCGGCACTGAAGCTTTCTTT.

The CDR3 DNA is TGTGCCAGCAGCGTCAACAGGGGAGAAGGAAACACCATATATTTT. Residues: CASSVNRGEGNTIYF. The J gene is TRBJ1-3, the V gene TRBV9; 7 bases are shared with TRBD1. The CDR3 is 15 amino acids. V gave up 2 bases and J gave up 4 bases; unmatched junction bases: 6. Germline CDR1 SGDLS, CDR2 YYNGEE. Complete variable domain (other parts from reference TRBV9 and TRBJ1-3): DSGVTQTPKHLITATGQRVTLRCSPRSGDLSVYWYQQSLDQGLQFLIQYYNGEERAKGNILERFSAQQFPDLHSELNLSSLELGDSALYFCASSVNRGEGNTIYFGEGSWLTVV.

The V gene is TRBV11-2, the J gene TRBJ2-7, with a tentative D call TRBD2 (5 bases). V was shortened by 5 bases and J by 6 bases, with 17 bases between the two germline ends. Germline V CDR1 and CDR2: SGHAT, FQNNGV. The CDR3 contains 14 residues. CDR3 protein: CASSPSTTRSEQYV. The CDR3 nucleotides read TGTGCCAGCAGCCCGTCCACAACTAGGAGCGAGCAGTACGTC.

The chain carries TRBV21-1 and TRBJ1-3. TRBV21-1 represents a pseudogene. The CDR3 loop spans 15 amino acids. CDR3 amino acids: CASSTTSSSGNTIYF. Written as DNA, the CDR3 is TGTGCCAGCAGCACCACGAGCAGCTCTGGAAACACCATATATTTT.

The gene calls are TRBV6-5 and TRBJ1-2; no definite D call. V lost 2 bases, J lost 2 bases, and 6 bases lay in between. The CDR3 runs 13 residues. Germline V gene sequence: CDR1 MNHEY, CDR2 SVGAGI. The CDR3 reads CASSYEANYGYTF. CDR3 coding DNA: TGTGCCAGCAGTTACGAGGCAAACTATGGCTACACCTTC.

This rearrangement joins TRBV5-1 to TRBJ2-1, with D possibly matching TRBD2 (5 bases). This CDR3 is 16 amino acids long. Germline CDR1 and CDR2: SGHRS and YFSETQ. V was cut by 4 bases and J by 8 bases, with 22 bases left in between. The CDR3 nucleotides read TGCGCCAGCAGCCCCCCCAGACCCGCCGGGATGGATGAGCAGTTCTTC. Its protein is CASSPPRPAGMDEQFF.

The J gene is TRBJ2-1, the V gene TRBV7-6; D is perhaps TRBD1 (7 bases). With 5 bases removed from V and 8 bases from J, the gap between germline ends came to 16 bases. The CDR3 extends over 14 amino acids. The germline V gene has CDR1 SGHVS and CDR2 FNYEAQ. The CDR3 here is CASSPTGTEDEQFF. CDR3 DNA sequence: TGTGCCAGCAGCCCGACAGGGACTGAGGATGAGCAGTTCTTC.

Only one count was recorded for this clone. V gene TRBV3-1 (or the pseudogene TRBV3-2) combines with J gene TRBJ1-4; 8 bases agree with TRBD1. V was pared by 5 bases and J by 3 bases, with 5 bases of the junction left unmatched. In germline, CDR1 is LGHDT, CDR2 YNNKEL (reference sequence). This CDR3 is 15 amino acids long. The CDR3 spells CASSTQGASNEKLFF. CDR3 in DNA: TGTGCCAGCAGCACCCAGGGGGCGTCTAATGAAAAACTGTTTTTT.

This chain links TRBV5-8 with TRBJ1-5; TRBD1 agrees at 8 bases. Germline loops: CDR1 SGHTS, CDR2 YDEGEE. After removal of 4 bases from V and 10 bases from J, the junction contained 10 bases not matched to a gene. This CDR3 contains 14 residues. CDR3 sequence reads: CASSVTGAQGPQHF. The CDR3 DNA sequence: TGTGCCAGCAGCGTGACAGGGGCCCAAGGACCCCAGCATTTT. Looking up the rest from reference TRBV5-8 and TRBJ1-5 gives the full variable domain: EAGVTQSPTHLIKTRGQQATLRCSPISGHTSVYWYQQALGLGLQFLLWYDEGEERNRGNFPPRFSGRQFPNYSSELNVNALELEDSALYLCASSVTGAQGPQHFGDGTRLSIL.